This passage covers 14 T cell receptor beta chains from one sample sequenced in a study of blood T cell repertoires in COVID-19. The data were produced by immunoSEQ multiplex PCR, yet TCRdb's version contains in-frame clones alone and is incomplete. This table holds about 160,000 clones, approximately 81% found once. Sequences were obtained from peripheral blood. The source is a man in his forties with acute or convalescent COVID-19.

The chain employs TRBV24-1 and TRBJ1-2; 7 bases are a match to TRBD1. V lost 4 bases, J lost 7 bases, and 5 bases stayed unmatched. The length of the CDR3 is 13 residues. CDR1 is KGHDR and CDR2 is SFDVKD in the germline V gene. CDR3 loop: CATSDLDRVGYTF. For the CDR3, the DNA is TGTGCCACCAGTGACCTCGACAGGGTTGGCTACACCTTC.

The chain recombines TRBV6-2 or TRBV6-3 with TRBJ1-6; TRBD1 aligns across 7 bases. V trimming: 5 bases; J trimming: 7 bases; junction bases outside the gene matches: 8. CDR1 is MNHEY, CDR2 SVGEGT, per germline. This CDR3 spans 15 amino acids. The CDR3 nucleotides are TGTGCCAGCAGTACGGGACAGCGAACCAATTCACCCCTCCACTTT. It translates to CASSTGQRTNSPLHF.

V is TRBV3-1 (or the pseudogene TRBV3-2) and J is TRBJ2-3; maybe TRBD2 (5 bases). The germline V and J ends were trimmed by 2 bases and 2 bases, with 11 bases remaining between them. From germline, CDR1 is LGHDT and CDR2 YNNKEL (reference sequence). The CDR3 spans 15 residues. The CDR3 DNA sequence: TGTGCCAGCAGCCAACTCGGACTTACCACAGATACGCAGTATTTT. This gives the protein CASSQLGLTTDTQYF.

The gene calls are TRBV30 and TRBJ1-1; tentatively, D is TRBD1 (6 bases). This CDR3 is built from 15 residues. The V gene lost 1 base and the J gene lost 0 bases, with 12 bases spanning the gap. Germline values: CDR1 GTSNPN, CDR2 SVGIG (reference sequence). This CDR3 is CAWSDTGTMNTEAFF. The CDR3 coding sequence is TGTGCCTGGAGTGATACAGGGACGATGAACACTGAAGCTTTCTTT.

This clone was seen a few times. The rearrangement links TRBV2 to TRBJ1-2; 8 positions match TRBD1. V shed 1 base and J 3 bases; nucleotides not matched to a gene: 1. This CDR3 is 14 amino acids long. Looked up from germline, CDR1 is SNHLY and CDR2 is FYNNEI. CDR3 residues: CASSEGRGHYGYTF. CDR3 in DNA: TGTGCCAGCAGTGAAGGCAGGGGGCACTATGGCTACACCTTC.

This clone was found a few times. The chain couples TRBV30 to TRBJ1-2; TRBD1 agrees at 8 bases. In germline, CDR1 is GTSNPN, CDR2 SVGIG (reference sequence). The V gene end was trimmed by 7 bases and the J gene end by 6 bases; junction bases not matched to a gene: 4. CDR3 size: 11 residues. CDR3 sequence (DNA): TGTGCCTTGGACAGGGCGAATGGCTACACCTTC. This sequence encodes CALDRANGYTF.

The V and J genes are TRBV6-4 and TRBJ1-1, with TRBD1 as a possible D gene (6 bases). V was clipped by 4 bases and J by 1 base, with 13 bases between them. CDR3 length equals 15 residues. Germline V lookup: CDR1 MRHNA, CDR2 SNTAGT. CDR3 loop: CASSAQGRGNTEAFF. CDR3 sequence (DNA): TGTGCCAGCAGTGCCCAGGGGAGAGGGAACACTGAAGCTTTCTTT.

The rearrangement uses TRBV5-1 and TRBJ1-4; D may be TRBD1 (6 bases). The CDR3 consists of 14 residues. Germline V lookup: CDR1 SGHRS, CDR2 YFSETQ. V was clipped by 4 bases and J by 3 bases, with 10 bases between them. The CDR3 region is CASSRGTANEKLFF. The CDR3 DNA follows: TGCGCCAGCAGCAGGGGGACGGCTAATGAAAAACTGTTTTTT.

This clone has a handful of counts. The J gene is TRBJ1-2, the V gene TRBV27; a possible D gene is TRBD1 (6 bases). With 5 bases removed from V and 0 bases from J, the gap between germline ends came to 16 bases. The CDR3 is 16 amino acids. From germline, CDR1 is MNHEY and CDR2 SMNVEV (reference sequence). The CDR3 DNA reads as TGTGCCAGCAGTCCAACCCCGGGACAACCTAACTATGGCTACACCTTC. This translates into CASSPTPGQPNYGYTF.

CDR3 protein: CASSRNKGGTGLATEAFF. CDR3 in DNA: TGCGCCAGCAGCCGCAACAAAGGAGGGACAGGCCTGGCCACTGAAGCTTTCTTT. The chain carries TRBV10-1 and TRBJ1-1, with 8 bases fitting TRBD1. The CDR3 sequence is 18 residues long. Germline values: CDR1 WNHNN, CDR2 SYGVQD (reference sequence). With V trimmed by 6 bases and J by 4 bases, 19 bases remained unmatched.

The chain employs TRBV7-2 and TRBJ1-1; the D gene is possibly TRBD1 (6 bases). Trimming took 5 bases from V and 6 from J, leaving 13 bases between them. Looked up from germline, CDR1 is SGHTA and CDR2 is FQGNSA. CDR3 length: 13 amino acids. CDR3 sequence: CASSPQGRPEAFF. For the CDR3, the DNA is TGTGCCAGCAGCCCACAGGGACGCCCTGAAGCTTTCTTT.

The chain has TRBV28 and TRBJ2-1, with 11 bases fitting TRBD2. Per the germline V gene, CDR1 is MDHEN and CDR2 is SYDVKM. The CDR3 totals 15 residues. With V trimmed by 6 bases and J by 3 bases, 4 bases remained unmatched. The CDR3 protein is CASRAGTSGYNEQFF. The CDR3 region has the DNA TGTGCCAGCAGGGCGGGGACTAGCGGCTACAATGAGCAGTTCTTC.

This sequence joins TRBV7-2 and TRBJ1-5; no clear D. The length of the CDR3 is 13 residues. Germline V CDR1 and CDR2: SGHTA, FQGNSA. The V end was cut by 2 bases, the J end by 10 bases, with 12 bases between. The CDR3 loop reads CASSLPGNQPQHF. For the CDR3, the DNA is TGTGCCAGCAGCTTACCCGGGAACCAACCCCAGCATTTT.

The chain has TRBV19 and TRBJ1-1, with D possibly TRBD1 on 5 matching bases. The CDR3 is made up of 14 amino acids. Looked up from germline, CDR1 is LNHDA and CDR2 is SQIVND (reference sequence). Deletions cut 1 base from V and 5 bases from J, with 11 bases between. CDR3 loop: CASSIGGGMTEAFF. CDR3 DNA: TGTGCCAGTAGTATAGGGGGGGGAATGACTGAAGCTTTCTTT.